These 30 T cell receptor beta chains originate from one sample sequenced in a study of blood T cell repertoires in COVID-19. Generated by immunoSEQ multiplex PCR, the TCRdb table keeps only in-frame clones and is missing some. The sample has over 85,000 clones; 80% to 90% are singletons. Material for sequencing was peripheral blood. All receptors come from a woman aged 80 or over with acute or convalescent COVID-19.

The rearrangement joins TRBV13 to TRBJ1-3; 7 bases agree with TRBD1. The CDR3 has 15 amino acids. V was pared by 5 bases and J by 2 bases, with 6 bases of the junction left unmatched. Germline V gene data show CDR1 as PRHDT and CDR2 as FYEKMQ (reference sequence). CDR3: CASSGRGLPGNTIYF. The CDR3, as DNA: TGTGCCAGCAGCGGCAGGGGGTTACCTGGAAACACCATATATTTT.

This clone was seen a single time. The gene calls are TRBV28 and TRBJ1-2; D unresolved. The CDR3 is 16 amino acids. V was clipped by 4 bases and J by 4 bases, with 19 bases between them. Germline CDR1 reads MDHEN; CDR2 reads SYDVKM. This chain's CDR3 is CASSSPTWATAYGYTF. Here the CDR3 DNA reads TGTGCCAGCAGTTCGCCCACATGGGCCACGGCCTATGGCTACACCTTC.

As for this clone: One end of the junction does not line up with germline, which may come from a read error. The V gene is TRBV5-1, the J gene TRBJ2-3; 11 bases line up with TRBD1. The CDR3 is 16 residues long. Germline values: CDR1 SGHRS, CDR2 YFSETQ. This chain's CDR3 is CASRLGDRGSTDTQYF. CDR3 nucleotides: TGCGCCAGCAGATTGGGGGACAGGGGGAGCACAGATACGCAGTATTTT.

V gene TRBV5-1 combines with J gene TRBJ1-2, with D possibly TRBD1 on 6 matching bases. The ends were cut back, 4 bases at V and 0 bases at J, with 16 bases in the middle. CDR1 is SGHRS, CDR2 YFSETQ, per germline. CDR3 size: 16 residues. CDR3 nucleotides: TGCGCCAGCAGCCCCACCCCAGACAGGACTAACTATGGCTACACCTTC. Translating it yields CASSPTPDRTNYGYTF.

V usage is TRBV6-4 and J usage is TRBJ1-6; D is possibly TRBD1 (6 bases). The CDR3 is 14 amino acids. The V end lost 6 bases, the J end lost 10 bases, and 16 bases lay between the germline ends. The germline V gene has CDR1 MRHNA and CDR2 SNTAGT. This chain's CDR3 is CASSVQGGGSPLHF. The DNA for the CDR3 is TGTGCCAGCAGCGTTCAGGGTGGGGGCTCACCCCTCCACTTT.

CDR3 residues: CASSRVDTEAFF. As DNA, the CDR3 is TGCGCCAGCAGCCGAGTGGACACTGAAGCTTTCTTT. The chain uses TRBV5-1 and TRBJ1-1; D ambiguous. Trimming took 4 bases from V and 3 from J, leaving 7 bases between them. Germline CDR1 and CDR2: SGHRS and YFSETQ. The CDR3 runs 12 residues.

This chain joins TRBV7-9 and TRBJ2-1, with TRBD2 as a possible D gene (7 bases). With 3 bases removed from V and 6 bases from J, the gap between germline ends came to 12 bases. Germline V CDR1 and CDR2: SEHNR, FQNEAQ (reference sequence). This CDR3 spans 14 amino acids. CDR3 sequence reads: CASSFPGGINEQFF. CDR3 nucleotide sequence: TGTGCCAGCAGCTTCCCGGGGGGCATCAATGAGCAGTTCTTC.

The table lists this clone with a few counts. The chain links TRBV5-1 to TRBJ2-1, with 8 bases lining up with TRBD2. J gave up 0 bases and V 2 bases, and 4 bases lay outside the gene matches. Germline V CDR1 and CDR2: SGHRS, YFSETQ. The CDR3 is 16 amino acids. The CDR3 reads CASSFLAGSSYNEQFF. In DNA, the CDR3 is TGCGCCAGCAGCTTCCTAGCGGGTAGCTCCTACAATGAGCAGTTCTTC.

The chain couples TRBV14 to TRBJ2-1; possibly TRBD2 for D (6 bases). The CDR3 covers 13 residues. The V end was cut by 2 bases, the J end by 9 bases, with 11 bases between. The germline V gene encodes CDR1 SGHDN and CDR2 FVKESK. The CDR3 bases are TGTGCCAGCAGCCAATCCCGGGGGACTGAGCAGTTCTTC. This codes for CASSQSRGTEQFF. The full variable domain, its missing parts supplied by reference TRBV14 and TRBJ2-1, is EAGVTQFPSHSVIEKGQTVTLRCDPISGHDNLYWYRRVMGKEIKFLLHFVKESKQDESGMPNNRFLAERTGGTYSTLKVQPAELEDSGVYFCASSQSRGTEQFFGPGTRLTVL.

V usage is TRBV5-1 and J usage is TRBJ1-2; D remains unclear. Trimming shortened V by 1 base and J by 8 bases, and 9 bases separated the two germline ends. This CDR3 region has 12 residues. Looked up from germline, CDR1 is SGHRS and CDR2 is YFSETQ. The CDR3 region has the DNA TGCGCCAGCAGCTTGAACGAGATCGGCTACACCTTC. Encoded protein: CASSLNEIGYTF.

This clone showed up just a few times. The chain combines TRBV19 with TRBJ2-1, with D possibly TRBD2 on 6 matching bases. Germline assignment: CDR1 LNHDA and CDR2 SQIVND (reference sequence). The CDR3 has 16 amino acids. V shed 4 bases and J shed 6 bases, with 19 bases lying between them. The CDR3 region is CASSTGDSLGGNEQFF. CDR3 bases: TGTGCCAGTAGTACCGGGGACTCGCTTGGGGGCAATGAGCAGTTCTTC.

The genes are TRBV19 and TRBJ1-2; no reliable D call. CDR1 LNHDA and CDR2 SQIVND come from the germline V gene (reference sequence). V lost 0 bases, J lost 9 bases, and 11 bases lay in between. CDR3 length equals 13 residues. The CDR3 here is CASSIEEGRSYTF. The DNA of the CDR3 is TGTGCCAGTAGTATAGAAGAGGGAAGGAGCTACACCTTC.

This chain joins TRBV3-1 (or the pseudogene TRBV3-2) and TRBJ2-5, with a weak D call TRBD2 (7 bases). Between the trimmed V and J ends, which lost 0 bases and 5 bases, there was a span of 16 bases. Germline V CDR1 and CDR2: LGHDT, YNNKEL (reference sequence). The CDR3 extends over 16 amino acids. CDR3 protein: CASSQEGGTPRETQYF. The CDR3 DNA reads TGTGCCAGCAGCCAAGAGGGGGGGACACCTCGGGAGACCCAGTACTTC.

This clone was seen a single time. The CDR3 sequence is CASSIAGLGYTF. The CDR3 DNA reads TGTGCCAGTAGTATTGCAGGTTTAGGCTACACCTTC. V and J are TRBV19 and TRBJ1-2; D is undetermined. Germline CDR1 and CDR2: LNHDA and SQIVND (reference sequence). The CDR3 covers 12 residues. V was shortened by 3 bases and J by 8 bases, with 10 bases between the two germline ends.

The CDR3 nucleotides read TGTGCCAGCAGTTTGGGACTAGCGGGGGGGAGGCACGAGCAGTACTTC. Encoded protein: CASSLGLAGGRHEQYF. This rearrangement joins TRBV28 to TRBJ2-7; 16 nucleotides align to TRBD2. Germline values: CDR1 MDHEN, CDR2 SYDVKM. Losses at the gene ends were 3 bases for V and 5 bases for J; bases not matched to a gene: 4. CDR3 size: 16 residues.

V is TRBV19 and J is TRBJ1-5, with D perhaps TRBD1 (6 bases). V lost 0 bases and J lost 2, with 8 bases in between. The germline CDR1 and CDR2 sequences are LNHDA and SQIVND (reference sequence). The CDR3 loop spans 15 amino acids. In nucleotides, the CDR3 is TGTGCCAGTAGTATAGAAGCAGGGGGCAATCAGCCCCAGCATTTT. As protein: CASSIEAGGNQPQHF.

This chain uses TRBV19 with TRBJ1-5, with 9 bases aligning to TRBD1. From germline, CDR1 is LNHDA and CDR2 SQIVND (reference sequence). This CDR3 is built from 14 residues. The J segment lost 7 bases and the V segment lost 5 bases, leaving 6 bases of the junction unmatched. CDR3 amino acids: CASSFTGGGQPQHF. The CDR3 coding sequence is TGTGCCAGTAGTTTCACAGGGGGCGGGCAGCCCCAGCATTTT.

J is TRBJ1-2 and V is TRBV2; weak D call: TRBD1 (5 bases). CDR3 length: 12 residues. The ends were cut back, 4 bases at V and 8 bases at J, with 11 bases in the middle. Germline V gene data show CDR1 as SNHLY and CDR2 as FYNNEI. In nucleotides, the CDR3 is TGTGCCAGCAGTGTTGGGGCCGGGGGCTACACCTTC. The encoded protein is CASSVGAGGYTF.

The chain couples TRBV19 to TRBJ2-7, with a weak D call TRBD2 (6 bases). The CDR3 length is 14 residues. CDR1 LNHDA and CDR2 SQIVND come from the germline V gene (reference sequence). Trimming took 5 bases from V and 4 from J, leaving 15 bases between them. The CDR3 DNA sequence: TGTGCCAGTAGTTTCGCGGGACGGATATACGAGCAGTACTTC. Its translation: CASSFAGRIYEQYF.

This clone was detected once. The chain couples TRBV9 to TRBJ1-4; D not certain. The CDR3 runs 15 residues. Germline assignment: CDR1 SGDLS and CDR2 YYNGEE. Trimming removed 4 bases at V and 5 bases at J, with 15 bases between. The CDR3 bases are TGTGCCAGCAGCACCCGTGGAGGAGGGAATGAAAAACTGTTTTTT. Translation: CASSTRGGGNEKLFF.

The V gene is TRBV19, the J gene TRBJ1-1; D possibly corresponds to TRBD1 (5 bases). V dropped 4 bases and J dropped 5 bases, with 8 bases sitting between them. The CDR3 totals 12 residues. From germline, CDR1 is LNHDA and CDR2 SQIVND (reference sequence). CDR3 residues: CASSTGITEAFF. The CDR3 region has the DNA TGTGCCAGTAGTACAGGGATAACTGAAGCTTTCTTT.

This sequence joins TRBV2 and TRBJ2-1, with D possibly matching TRBD1 (6 bases). Germline V gene sequence: CDR1 SNHLY, CDR2 FYNNEI. Trimming took 6 bases from V and 6 from J, leaving 12 bases between them. This CDR3 is built from 13 residues. CDR3 in amino acids: CASREDRSNEQFF. In nucleotides, the CDR3 is TGTGCCAGCAGGGAGGACAGATCCAATGAGCAGTTCTTC.

The chain combines TRBV5-1 with TRBJ1-6; 9 bases agree with TRBD1. Trimming at V came to 0 bases and at J to 10 bases, leaving 11 bases not matched to a gene. Germline CDR1 reads SGHRS; CDR2 reads YFSETQ. This CDR3 is 17 amino acids long. Here the CDR3 reads CASSLDRGRAQPSPLHF. In DNA, the CDR3 is TGCGCCAGCAGCTTGGACAGGGGGCGGGCTCAACCCTCACCCCTCCACTTT.

This chain connects TRBV19 to TRBJ2-1; tentatively, D is TRBD1 (6 bases). CDR3 size: 16 residues. In germline, CDR1 is LNHDA, CDR2 SQIVND (reference sequence). V lost 6 bases and J lost 3, with 18 bases in between. The CDR3: CASRKKTGSGYNEQFF. CDR3 sequence (DNA): TGTGCCAGTAGAAAGAAAACAGGGAGCGGCTACAATGAGCAGTTCTTC.

The chain couples TRBV2 to TRBJ2-7; TRBD2 is a possible D gene (6 bases). The CDR3 spans 12 residues. Trimming removed 6 bases from V and 3 bases from J, with 9 bases in between. Germline V gives CDR1 SNHLY, CDR2 FYNNEI. The chain's CDR3 is CASSYGGYEQYF. The CDR3 nucleotides are TGTGCCAGCAGCTACGGGGGCTACGAGCAGTACTTC.

In this sample, this clone turned up many times. The CDR3 reads CASSPPGRGQETQYF. The CDR3 DNA reads TGTGCCAGCTCACCACCGGGGCGAGGTCAAGAGACCCAGTACTTC. The chain couples TRBV18 to TRBJ2-5, with a possible D match to TRBD1 (5 bases). There are 15 residues in the CDR3. Germline CDR1 reads KGHSH; CDR2 reads LQKENI. V lost 0 bases to trimming and J lost 2 bases, with 10 bases between them.

CDR3 nucleotides: TGTGCCAGCAGCCTTTTTCGGGACAGGGATGGCTACACCTTC. Protein product: CASSLFRDRDGYTF. This chain joins TRBV5-4 and TRBJ1-2; TRBD1 matches 9 bases. CDR1 SGHNT and CDR2 YYREEE come from the germline V gene (reference sequence). This CDR3 spans 14 amino acids. The V gene end was trimmed by 4 bases and the J gene end by 6 bases; junction bases not matched to a gene: 7.

The chain uses TRBV7-3 and TRBJ2-7; a weak D match, TRBD1 (6 bases). Trimming removed 5 bases from V and 3 bases from J, with 17 bases in between. The germline V gene encodes CDR1 SGHTA and CDR2 FQGTGA. The CDR3 is 15 residues long. For the CDR3, the DNA is TGTGCCAGCAGCCCAGGAGGTCAGGGGAACTACGAGCAGTACTTC. Protein product: CASSPGGQGNYEQYF.

V usage is TRBV9 and J usage is TRBJ2-3; possibly TRBD2 for D (6 bases). CDR1 SGDLS and CDR2 YYNGEE come from the germline V gene. This CDR3 contains 15 residues. With 4 bases removed from V and 2 bases from J, the gap between germline ends came to 14 bases. The CDR3, as DNA: TGTGCCAGCAGCCCCGGGGGTAAAGACACAGATACGCAGTATTTT. Protein: CASSPGGKDTDTQYF.

The rearrangement joins TRBV4-1 to TRBJ1-2; 7 bases fit TRBD1. With 1 base clipped from V and 5 bases from J, the junction kept 7 bases outside the gene matches. Germline V gene data show CDR1 as MGHRA and CDR2 as YSYEKL. This CDR3 has 15 amino acids. The CDR3 DNA is TGCGCCAGCAGCCAAGTCGGACAGGCTATGTATGGCTACACCTTC. It translates to CASSQVGQAMYGYTF.